This T cell receptor beta chain appears in the sequencing data of a study of blood T cell repertoires in COVID-19. This table comes from immunoSEQ multiplex PCR, and its TCRdb copy is limited to in-frame clones, with some not included. The sample contains roughly 40,000 clones, 79% of which appear only once. CDR1 is SEHNR and CDR2 is FQNEAQ in the germline V gene (reference sequence). V dropped 1 base and J dropped 1; count of bases not matched to a gene: 6. CDR3 length: 18 residues. This receptor was taken from a man aged 70 or older with acute or convalescent COVID-19. The J gene is TRBJ2-2, the V gene TRBV7-9, with TRBD2 matching 10 bases. The source material was peripheral blood. CDR3 residues: CASSLEGLAQRNTGELFF. For the CDR3, the DNA is TGTGCCAGCAGCTTAGAGGGACTAGCGCAAAGGAACACCGGGGAGCTGTTTTTT. Looking up the rest from reference TRBV7-9 and TRBJ2-2 gives the full variable domain: DTGVSQNPRHKITKRGQNVTFRCDPISEHNRLYWYRQTLGQGPEFLTYFQNEAQLEKSRLLSDRFSAERPKGSFSTLEIQRTEQGDSAMYLCASSLEGLAQRNTGELFFGEGSRLTVL.